This is a list of T cell receptor beta chains from one sample in a study of Ad26.COV2.S vaccination and SARS-CoV-2 variants. Clones were sequenced by immunoSEQ multiplex PCR, and TCRdb holds only the in-frame ones, with some missing. The sample comprises about 440,000 clones, about 90% of which are singletons, and about 4.4% rests with the top ten. This sample comprised peripheral blood, obtained in a trial of Ad26.COV2.S vaccine versus placebo. Every receptor here comes from a person aged 18-65 years who received the Ad26.COV2.S COVID-19 vaccine or a placebo. Each CDR3 is given with its conserved first and last residue. A D gene is named only where the DNA matches it firmly. Clone size appears in some rows only: once, few, many, or a class for an expanded clone.

d_call	j_call	clone_size	v_call	cdr3_aa	cdr3_nt
NA	TRBJ2-7	NA	TRBV30	CAWSVRVTEQYF	TGTGCCTGGAGTGTACGGGTCACCGAGCAGTACTTC
TRBD1	TRBJ1-6	NA	TRBV27	CASSSTGDNSPLHF	TGTGCCAGCAGTTCAACAGGGGATAATTCACCCCTCCACTTT
NA	TRBJ1-2	NA	TRBV6-4	CASSPDTGDYGYTF	TGTGCCAGCAGTCCCGACACGGGTGACTATGGCTACACCTTC
NA	TRBJ1-4	NA	TRBV28	CASSSSLNEKLFF	TGTGCCAGCAGTTCCTCCCTTAATGAAAAACTGTTTTTT
TRBD2	TRBJ2-3	NA	TRBV14	CASSQSILARADTQYF	TGTGCCAGCAGCCAGTCGATACTAGCGAGGGCAGATACGCAGTATTTT
TRBD1	TRBJ2-3	once	TRBV2	CASRAGTGFSTDTQYF	TGTGCCAGCAGGGCCGGGACAGGGTTTAGCACAGATACGCAGTATTTT
NA	TRBJ2-3	NA	TRBV28	CASSLGGQGTDTQYF	TGTGCCAGCAGTTTGGGGGGGCAAGGGACAGATACGCAGTATTTT
TRBD2	TRBJ2-1	NA	TRBV28	CASSSGRSGLALGEQFF	TGTGCCAGCAGTTCGGGGAGATCGGGACTAGCGTTGGGCGAGCAGTTCTTC
TRBD2	TRBJ2-5	NA	TRBV5-1	CASSLIAGAETQYF	TGCGCCAGCAGCTTGATAGCGGGGGCAGAGACCCAGTACTTC
NA	TRBJ1-1	NA	TRBV5-6	CASRQTNTEAFF	TGTGCCAGCAGGCAGACTAACACTGAAGCTTTCTTT
TRBD1	TRBJ2-5	NA	TRBV10-3	CAISDSDRGQETQYF	TGTGCCATCAGTGACTCAGACAGGGGGCAAGAGACCCAGTACTTC
NA	TRBJ1-2	NA	TRBV7-2	CASSPNLTGNRGGYTF	TGTGCCAGCAGCCCTAACCTCACAGGGAACCGAGGTGGCTACACCTTC
TRBD2	TRBJ2-1	NA	TRBV3-1/TRBV3-2	CASSQEPGLPEQFF	TGTGCCAGCAGCCAAGAGCCGGGACTACCAGAGCAGTTCTTC
NA	TRBJ2-3	NA	TRBV5-1	CASSLAVGTDTQYF	TGCGCCAGCAGCTTGGCGGTCGGCACAGATACGCAGTATTTT
NA	TRBJ2-7	NA	TRBV7-9	CASSSGLHYEQYF	TGTGCCAGCAGCTCCGGGCTGCACTACGAGCAGTACTTC
NA	TRBJ2-1	NA	TRBV6-5	CASWRGFNEQFF	TGTGCCAGCTGGAGGGGGTTCAATGAGCAGTTCTTC
NA	TRBJ1-2	once	TRBV19	CASSIISSLDYGYTF	TGTGCCAGTAGTATAATATCTAGTTTGGACTATGGCTACACCTTC
NA	TRBJ1-1	once	TRBV4-1	CASSQEVGRDTEAFF	TGCGCCAGCAGCCAAGAGGTAGGGCGGGACACTGAAGCTTTCTTT
NA	TRBJ2-5	NA	TRBV5-5	CASSTRVGNQETQYF	TGTGCCAGCAGCACTCGGGTGGGCAACCAAGAGACCCAGTACTTC
TRBD2	TRBJ2-1	NA	TRBV4-3	CASSQETISGSIDEQFF	TGCGCCAGCAGCCAAGAGACGATCAGCGGGAGTATTGATGAGCAGTTCTTC
NA	TRBJ2-2	NA	TRBV7-3	CASSLIGPNTGELFF	TGTGCCAGCAGCTTAATCGGCCCGAACACCGGGGAGCTGTTTTTT
TRBD1	TRBJ2-1	NA	TRBV16	CASSQSRPGDSPPYNEQFF	TGTGCCAGCAGCCAATCGCGCCCCGGGGACAGTCCCCCCTACAATGAGCAGTTCTTC
TRBD1	TRBJ2-7	NA	TRBV5-5	CASSPSLGTGSYEQYF	TGTGCCAGCAGCCCGTCTTTGGGGACAGGGTCCTACGAGCAGTACTTC
TRBD1	TRBJ2-7	NA	TRBV11-1	CASSLDRGLFAYEQYF	TGTGCCAGCAGCTTAGACAGGGGATTGTTCGCCTACGAGCAGTACTTC
NA	TRBJ1-2	NA	TRBV7-9	CASSLAEGRGYGYTF	TGTGCCAGCAGCTTAGCGGAAGGGAGGGGGTATGGCTACACCTTC
NA	TRBJ2-1	NA	TRBV6-5	CASSRLGPYNEQFF	TGTGCCAGCAGCCGACTGGGCCCCTACAATGAGCAGTTCTTC
TRBD2	TRBJ2-7	NA	TRBV27	CASSLAGTSGYEQYF	TGTGCCAGCAGTTTGGCCGGGACTAGCGGTTACGAGCAGTACTTC
TRBD1	TRBJ2-7	NA	TRBV4-1	CASSPAGTGRHEQYF	TGCGCCAGCAGCCCCGCTGGGACAGGGAGGCACGAGCAGTACTTC
NA	TRBJ2-5	NA	TRBV9	CASSGPAEYLSIETQYF	TGTGCCAGCAGCGGCCCTGCGGAATATCTTAGTATAGAGACCCAGTACTTC
NA	TRBJ1-1	once	TRBV7-2	CASNQQGLNTEAFF	TGTGCCAGCAACCAACAGGGCTTGAACACTGAAGCTTTCTTT
NA	TRBJ2-1	NA	TRBV24-1	CATSDLKKNRTPRQFF	TGTGCCACCAGTGATTTAAAGAAGAACAGGACACCCAGGCAGTTCTTC
NA	TRBJ1-1	NA	TRBV28	CASSLGQFRGNTEAFF	TGTGCCAGCAGTCTAGGACAGTTTCGGGGGAACACTGAAGCTTTCTTT
NA	TRBJ1-1	NA	TRBV19	CASSDTRNTEAFF	TGTGCCAGTTCCGACACTAGGAACACTGAAGCTTTCTTT
TRBD2	TRBJ2-7	NA	TRBV6-2/TRBV6-3	CASSASGSSYEQYF	TGTGCCAGCAGTGCTAGCGGGAGCTCCTACGAGCAGTACTTC
NA	TRBJ2-5	NA	TRBV7-2	CASSRTAIEETQYF	TGTGCCAGCAGCAGAACGGCCATCGAAGAGACCCAGTACTTC
TRBD2	TRBJ2-3	NA	TRBV28	CASSLFSLAGARDTQYF	TGTGCCAGCAGTTTATTTTCCTTAGCGGGAGCCAGAGATACGCAGTATTTT
NA	TRBJ1-4	NA	TRBV7-9	CASSLNEKLFF	TGTGCCAGCAGCTTAAATGAAAAACTGTTTTTT
NA	TRBJ2-5	NA	TRBV7-9	CASSVTGLQETQYF	TGTGCCAGCAGCGTGACCGGACTCCAAGAGACCCAGTACTTC
NA	TRBJ1-4	NA	TRBV23-1	CASSQSGEKLFF	TGCGCCAGCAGTCAATCGGGGGAAAAACTGTTTTTT
TRBD2	TRBJ2-1	NA	TRBV28	CASSSGAGGSYNEQFF	TGTGCCAGCAGTTCAGGGGCGGGAGGTTCCTACAATGAGCAGTTCTTC
NA	TRBJ2-1	NA	TRBV24-1	CATGQLGEQFF	TGTGCCACCGGACAGCTCGGGGAGCAGTTCTTC
TRBD1	TRBJ1-1	NA	TRBV4-3	CASSRNRGLMNTEAFF	TGCGCCAGCAGCAGAAACAGGGGGCTCATGAACACTGAAGCTTTCTTT
NA	TRBJ1-4	NA	TRBV4-1	CASSQLRSEKLFF	TGCGCCAGCAGCCAACTGAGGTCTGAAAAACTGTTTTTT
NA	TRBJ2-5	NA	TRBV4-2	CASSLNPGNSETQYF	TGTGCCAGCAGCCTCAACCCGGGAAATTCGGAGACCCAGTACTTC
TRBD1	TRBJ2-6	NA	TRBV9	CASQGAGANVLTF	TGTGCCAGTCAGGGGGCTGGGGCCAACGTCCTGACTTTC
NA	TRBJ2-7	NA	TRBV7-9	CASRSSYEQYF	TGTGCCAGCAGGAGTAGCTACGAGCAGTACTTC
TRBD2	TRBJ2-1	NA	TRBV11-2	CASSPGTSGSNNEQFF	TGTGCCAGCAGCCCCGGGACTAGCGGGAGCAACAATGAGCAGTTCTTC
NA	TRBJ2-7	NA	TRBV27	CASSLSPLAYEQYF	TGTGCCAGCAGTTTATCGCCCCTTGCCTACGAGCAGTACTTC
NA	TRBJ2-1	few	TRBV27	CASARSRSLGNEQFF	TGTGCCAGCGCGCGCTCCCGGAGTCTGGGGAATGAGCAGTTCTTC
NA	TRBJ2-7	NA	TRBV9	CASSVGSRELSYEQYF	TGTGCCAGCAGCGTAGGCTCCCGGGAGCTCTCCTACGAGCAGTACTTC
NA	TRBJ1-2	NA	TRBV7-2	CASTYLETGNYGYTF	TGTGCCAGCACATACCTAGAAACAGGGAACTATGGCTACACCTTC